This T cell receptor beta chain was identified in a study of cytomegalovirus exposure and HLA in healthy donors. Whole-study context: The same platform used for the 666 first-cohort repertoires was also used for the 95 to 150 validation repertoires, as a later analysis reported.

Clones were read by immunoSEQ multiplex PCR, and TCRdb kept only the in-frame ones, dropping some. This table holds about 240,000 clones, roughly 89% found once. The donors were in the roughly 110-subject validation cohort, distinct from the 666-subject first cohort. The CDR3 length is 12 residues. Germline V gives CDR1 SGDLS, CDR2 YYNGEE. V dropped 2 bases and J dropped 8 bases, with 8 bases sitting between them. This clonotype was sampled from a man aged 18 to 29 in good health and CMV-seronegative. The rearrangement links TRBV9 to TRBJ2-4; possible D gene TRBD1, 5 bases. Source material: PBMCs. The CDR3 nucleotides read TGTGCCAGCAGCGTTCAAGGGGACATTCAGTACTTC. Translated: CASSVQGDIQYF.